The following is a TCR beta chain sequence with its context. Its antigen is unidentified. This CDR3 has 19 residues. J was trimmed by 1 base and V by 5 bases; bases with no gene match: 11. Germline-derived CDR1 and CDR2 are MDHEN and SYDVKM. Produced via immunoSEQ multiplex PCR; TCRdb's table is partial and in-frame only. Of fewer than 400,000 clones in the sample, about 91% are singletons; the top ten hold about 2%. The sample comes from a study of Ad26.COV2.S vaccination and SARS-CoV-2 variants. Study observations and caveats: Ad26.COV2.S recipients had broader spike-specific TCRs (P = 0.0014). Reported post-vaccination CD8+ and CD4+ T cell responses to spike showed substantial breadth.

Treatment here: roughly 19 received Ad26.COV2.S at low or high dose, single or two shots; about 5 received placebo; per-sample allocation not given. Repertoires come from day 63 after the first vaccine or placebo injection. The chain is built from TRBV28 and TRBJ2-3; 14 bases fit TRBD2. Sequencing was performed on peripheral blood, taken in a trial of Ad26.COV2.S vaccine versus placebo. This TCR came from a person between 18 and 60 years old who received the Ad26.COV2.S COVID-19 vaccine or a placebo. CDR3 loop: CASSRRTGTSGSGTDTQYF. The CDR3 DNA follows: TGTGCCAGCAGTCGAAGAACCGGGACTAGCGGGAGTGGCACAGATACGCAGTATTTT.